A selection of T cell receptor beta chains follows, all from one sample in a study of early T cells in non-severe SARS-CoV-2 infection. TCRdb processed the 5' RACE reads anew with MiXCR; each CDR3 protein has one entry. The sample has 50,000 or so distinct CDR3 sequences; roughly 13% are singletons. The sequenced material came from whole blood. These receptors all come from an adult who was a healthcare worker with PCR-confirmed SARS-CoV-2 infection or an uninfected control (not recorded which). The CDR3 runs from the conserved cysteine through the conserved F or W.

>TRBJ1-2|TRBV20-1
CSAREGVNSYGYTF
>TRBJ2-7|TRBV18
CASSPRQGNYEQYF
>TRBJ2-5|TRBV5-1
CASSLGAGETQYF
>TRBJ2-1|TRBV3-1
CASSQDPTGSEDNEQFF
>TRBJ2-7|TRBV28
CASSLYAGSSYEQYF
>TRBJ1-4|TRBV5-1
CASSKGPSADEKLFF
>TRBJ1-1|TRBV5-1
CASSWRGDTEAFF
>TRBJ1-2|TRBV7-2
CASSPDGQGAGGYTF
>TRBJ1-2|TRBV6-2/TRBV6-3
CASMAGIDYGYTF
>TRBJ2-2|TRBV20-1
CSARVRGIANTGELFF
>TRBJ2-3|TRBV28
CASSLTSGRAGADTQYF
>TRBJ2-3|TRBV7-2
CASSLAARWATDTQYF
>TRBJ1-1|TRBV18
CASSPGQGGVNTEAFF
>TRBJ2-1|TRBV11-2
CASSQIQSSYNEQFF
>TRBJ2-1|TRBV29-1
CSAGPYNEQFF
>TRBJ2-7|TRBV12-3/TRBV12-4
CASSAGTSGRATYEQYF
>TRBJ1-1|TRBV28
CASSLSRGANTEAFF
>TRBJ1-2|TRBV6-5
CASSYRGSNYGYSF
>TRBJ2-5|TRBV20-1
CSSSTRYQETQYF
>TRBJ2-7|TRBV7-2
CASSRTSGLNEQYF
>TRBJ2-1|TRBV6-5
CASRDSGSSYNEQFF
>TRBJ2-2|TRBV7-6
CASSLDGTGELFF
>TRBJ1-6|TRBV2
CASSYISSLDSPLHF
>TRBJ2-1|TRBV7-9
CASSHGLAGEVEQFF
>TRBJ1-5|TRBV20-1
CSAGDFFSNQPQHF
>TRBJ2-7|TRBV29-1
CSAGARGEEQYF
>TRBJ2-1|TRBV7-9
CASSFTGRDHLRREFF
>TRBJ2-2|TRBV6-2/TRBV6-3
CASSSNRVNTGELFF
>TRBJ1-1|TRBV27
CASSLQQGYNTEAFF
>TRBJ2-5|TRBV4-1
CASSAAGRETQYF
>TRBJ1-5|TRBV12-3/TRBV12-4
CASSRLPGQSYSNQPQHF